This T cell receptor beta chain was found in a study of cytomegalovirus exposure and HLA in healthy donors. Whole-study results and caveats: Previous analysis showed most TCR beta V segments were productive about 87% or about 30% of the time. Rare TCR sequences predominated, though certain public TCRs were found in many donors.

The CDR3 sequence is 14 residues long. Germline loops: CDR1 MRHNA, CDR2 SNTAGT. V lost 3 bases and J lost 4, with 9 bases in between. In its sample, this clone was seen a few times. The antigen is not known. Donors sampled were nominally healthy, though unrecorded immune exposures were likely. The PCR had 60 Vbeta and 13 Jbeta primers. Produced via immunoSEQ multiplex PCR; TCRdb's table is partial and in-frame only. The sample has approximately 170,000 clones; approximately 84% are singletons. This chain joins TRBV6-4 and TRBJ2-2; possibly TRBD1 for D (6 bases). The sample taken for sequencing was PBMCs. The TCR originated in a man between 50 and 59 years old in good health and CMV-seropositive. CDR3 sequence reads: CASSEEGGTGELFF. The CDR3 nucleotides read TGTGCCAGCAGTGAGGAAGGGGGCACCGGGGAGCTGTTTTTT.